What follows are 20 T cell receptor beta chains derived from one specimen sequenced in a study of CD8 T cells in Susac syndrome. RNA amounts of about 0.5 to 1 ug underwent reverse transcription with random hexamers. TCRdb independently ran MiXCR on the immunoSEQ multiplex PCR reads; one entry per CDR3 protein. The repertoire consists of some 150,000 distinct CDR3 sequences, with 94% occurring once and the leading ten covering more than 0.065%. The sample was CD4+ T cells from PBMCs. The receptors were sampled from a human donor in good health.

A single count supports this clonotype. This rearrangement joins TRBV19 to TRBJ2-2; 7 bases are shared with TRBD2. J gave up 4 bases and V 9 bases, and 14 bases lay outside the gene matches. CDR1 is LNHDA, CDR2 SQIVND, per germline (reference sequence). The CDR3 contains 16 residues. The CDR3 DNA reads TGTGCCAGCTCCTTGGGTGGCGGGAGTGGCACCGGGGAGCTGTTTTTT. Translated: CASSLGGGSGTGELFF.

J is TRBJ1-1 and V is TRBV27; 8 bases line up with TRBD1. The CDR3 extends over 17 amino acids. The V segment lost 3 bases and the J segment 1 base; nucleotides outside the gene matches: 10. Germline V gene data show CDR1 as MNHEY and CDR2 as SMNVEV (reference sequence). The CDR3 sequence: CASSFVGQGKGNTEAFF. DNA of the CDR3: TGTGCCAGCAGTTTCGTCGGACAGGGAAAGGGGAACACTGAAGCTTTCTTT.

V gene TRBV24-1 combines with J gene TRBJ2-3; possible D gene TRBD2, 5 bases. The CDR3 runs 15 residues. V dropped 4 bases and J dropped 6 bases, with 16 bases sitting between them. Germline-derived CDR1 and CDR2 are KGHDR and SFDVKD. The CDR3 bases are TGTGCCACCAGTGACCAGACAACAATAGCGGATACGCAGTATTTT. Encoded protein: CATSDQTTIADTQYF.

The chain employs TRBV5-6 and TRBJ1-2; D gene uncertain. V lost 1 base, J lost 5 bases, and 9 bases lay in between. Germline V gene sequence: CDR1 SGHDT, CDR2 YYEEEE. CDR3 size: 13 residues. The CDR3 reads CASSLSHLYGYTF. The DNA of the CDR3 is TGTGCCAGCAGCTTGTCGCACCTATATGGCTACACCTTC.

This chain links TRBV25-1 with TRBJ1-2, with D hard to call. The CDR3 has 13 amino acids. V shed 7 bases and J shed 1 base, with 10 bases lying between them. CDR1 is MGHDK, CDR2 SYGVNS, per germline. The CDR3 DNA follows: TGTGCCAGCACCCACGGTGGTAACTATGGCTACACCTTC. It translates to CASTHGGNYGYTF.

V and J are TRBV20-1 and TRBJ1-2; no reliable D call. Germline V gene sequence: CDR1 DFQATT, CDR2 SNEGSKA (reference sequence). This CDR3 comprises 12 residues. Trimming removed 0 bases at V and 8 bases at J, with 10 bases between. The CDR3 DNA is TGCAGTGCTAGAGATCTTGGCGGGGGCTACACCTTC. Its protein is CSARDLGGGYTF.

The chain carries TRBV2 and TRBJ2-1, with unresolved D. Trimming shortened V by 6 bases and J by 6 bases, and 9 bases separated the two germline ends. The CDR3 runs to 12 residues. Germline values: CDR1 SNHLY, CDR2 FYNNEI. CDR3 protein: CASRGLGNEQFF. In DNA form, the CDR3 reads TGTGCCAGCAGAGGATTGGGCAATGAGCAGTTCTTC. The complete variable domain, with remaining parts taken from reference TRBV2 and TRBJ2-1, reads EPEVTQTPSHQVTQMGQEVILRCVPISNHLYFYWYRQILGQKVEFLVSFYNNEISEKSEIFDDQFSVERPDGSNFTLKIRSTKLEDSAMYFCASRGLGNEQFFGPGTRLTVL.

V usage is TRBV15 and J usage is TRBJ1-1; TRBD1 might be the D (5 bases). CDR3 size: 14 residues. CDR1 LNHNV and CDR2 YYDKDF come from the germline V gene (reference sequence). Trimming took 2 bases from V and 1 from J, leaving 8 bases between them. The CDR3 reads CATSRPDKNTEAFF. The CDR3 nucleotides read TGTGCCACCAGCAGACCGGACAAGAACACTGAAGCTTTCTTT.

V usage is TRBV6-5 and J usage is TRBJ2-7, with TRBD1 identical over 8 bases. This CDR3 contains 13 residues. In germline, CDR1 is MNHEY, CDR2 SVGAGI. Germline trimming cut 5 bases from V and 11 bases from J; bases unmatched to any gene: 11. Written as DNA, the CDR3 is TGTGCCAGCAGTCGTACGGACAGGGTCGATGAGTACTTC. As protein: CASSRTDRVDEYF.

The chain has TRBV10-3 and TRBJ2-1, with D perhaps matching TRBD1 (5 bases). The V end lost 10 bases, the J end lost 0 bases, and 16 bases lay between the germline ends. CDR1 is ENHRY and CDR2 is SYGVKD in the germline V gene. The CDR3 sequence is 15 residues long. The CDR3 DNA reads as TGTGCCAACGCCTTGACAGTCGGCTCCTACAATGAGCAGTTCTTC. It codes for CANALTVGSYNEQFF.

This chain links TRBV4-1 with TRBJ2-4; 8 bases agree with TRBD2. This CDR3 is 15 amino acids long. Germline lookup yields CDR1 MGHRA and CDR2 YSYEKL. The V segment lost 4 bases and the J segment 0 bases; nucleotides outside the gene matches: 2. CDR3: CASSPGGVAKNIQYF. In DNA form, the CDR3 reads TGCGCCAGCAGCCCCGGGGGGGTAGCCAAAAACATTCAGTACTTC.

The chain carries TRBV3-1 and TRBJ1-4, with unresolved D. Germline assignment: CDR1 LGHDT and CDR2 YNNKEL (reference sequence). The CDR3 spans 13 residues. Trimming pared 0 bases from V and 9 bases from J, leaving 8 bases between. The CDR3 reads CASSQDRAQKLFF. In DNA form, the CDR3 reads TGTGCCAGCAGCCAAGATCGGGCACAAAAACTGTTTTTT.

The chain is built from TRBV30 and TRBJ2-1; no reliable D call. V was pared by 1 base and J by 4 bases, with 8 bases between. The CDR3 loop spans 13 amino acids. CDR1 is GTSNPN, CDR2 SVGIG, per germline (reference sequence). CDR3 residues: CAWSGSVYNEQFF. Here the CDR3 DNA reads TGTGCCTGGAGTGGCTCAGTTTACAATGAGCAGTTCTTC.

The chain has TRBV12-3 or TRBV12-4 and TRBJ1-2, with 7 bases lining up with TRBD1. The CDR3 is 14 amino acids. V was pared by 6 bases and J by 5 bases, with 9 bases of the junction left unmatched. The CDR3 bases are TGTGCCAGCAGCCCCGGGACAGTCCAATATGGCTACACCTTC. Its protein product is CASSPGTVQYGYTF.

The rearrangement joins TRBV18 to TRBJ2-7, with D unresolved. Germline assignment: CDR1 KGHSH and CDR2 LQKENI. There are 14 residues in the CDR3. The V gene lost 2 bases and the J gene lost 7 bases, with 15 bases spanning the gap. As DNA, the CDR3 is TGTGCCAGCTCACCAGGAACGGCCCGTGGGGAGCAGTACTTC. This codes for CASSPGTARGEQYF.

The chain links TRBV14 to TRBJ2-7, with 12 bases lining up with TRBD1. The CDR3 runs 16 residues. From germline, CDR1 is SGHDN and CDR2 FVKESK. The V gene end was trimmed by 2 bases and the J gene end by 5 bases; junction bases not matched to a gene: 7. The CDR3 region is CASSQRAGQGANEQYF. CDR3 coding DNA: TGTGCCAGCAGCCAAAGGGCGGGACAGGGGGCCAACGAGCAGTACTTC.

The CDR3 loop reads CASRLTGLGGYGYTF. Here the CDR3 DNA reads TGTGCCAGCAGGCTAACAGGGCTCGGGGGCTATGGCTACACCTTC. The rearrangement joins TRBV11-2 to TRBJ1-2, with D perhaps TRBD1 (6 bases). The germline V gene encodes CDR1 SGHAT and CDR2 FQNNGV. The CDR3 totals 15 residues. The ends were cut back, 6 bases at V and 4 bases at J, with 18 bases in the middle.

In DNA, the CDR3 is TGTGCCAGCTCACCACCGGCTAGCGGGAATGAGCAGTTCTTC. Translated: CASSPPASGNEQFF. The V and J genes are TRBV18 and TRBJ2-1; 8 bases agree with TRBD2. Germline V gene data show CDR1 as KGHSH and CDR2 as LQKENI. The V segment lost 0 bases and the J segment 7 bases; nucleotides outside the gene matches: 2. This CDR3 comprises 14 residues. Looking up the rest from reference TRBV18 and TRBJ2-1 gives the full variable domain: NAGVMQNPRHLVRRRGQEARLRCSPMKGHSHVYWYRQLPEEGLKFMVYLQKENIIDESGMPKERFSAEFPKEGPSILRIQQVVRGDSAAYFCASSPPASGNEQFFGPGTRLTVL.

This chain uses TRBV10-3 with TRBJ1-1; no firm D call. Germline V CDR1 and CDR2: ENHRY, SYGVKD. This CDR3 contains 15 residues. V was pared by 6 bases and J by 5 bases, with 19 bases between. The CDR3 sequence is CAISLRPGRETEAFF. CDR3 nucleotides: TGTGCCATCAGCTTAAGACCCGGGCGGGAGACTGAAGCTTTCTTT.

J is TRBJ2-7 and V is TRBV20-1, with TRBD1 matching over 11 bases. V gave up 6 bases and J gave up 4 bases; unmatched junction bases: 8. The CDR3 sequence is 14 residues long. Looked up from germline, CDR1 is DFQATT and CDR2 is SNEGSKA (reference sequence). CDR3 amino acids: CSAQRGQGAYEQYF. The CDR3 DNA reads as TGCAGTGCCCAGCGTGGACAGGGGGCTTACGAGCAGTACTTC.